One and the same sample provided the 8 T cell receptor beta chains below, sequenced in a study of T cell changes during pregnancy in multiple sclerosis. The protocol was immunoSEQ multiplex PCR, while the TCRdb copy is restricted to in-frame clones and leaves out a portion. The profile shows more than 25,000 clones, approximately 90% of them singletons. The sample consisted of CD8+ T cells from peripheral blood mononuclear cells, taken after pregnancy. The receptors stem from a female donor with multiple sclerosis, enrolled in a pregnancy study.

The chain employs TRBV6-1 and TRBJ1-2, with D unclear. There are 11 residues in the CDR3. The V and J ends lost 2 bases and 6 bases respectively, with 4 bases between them. CDR1 MNHNS and CDR2 SASEGT come from the germline V gene. The CDR3 sequence: CASSETHGYTF. DNA for the CDR3: TGTGCCAGCAGTGAAACTCATGGCTACACCTTC.

The chain joins TRBV25-1 to TRBJ2-7; 8 positions agree with TRBD1. The germline V gene encodes CDR1 MGHDK and CDR2 SYGVNS. With V trimmed by 3 bases and J by 6 bases, 7 bases remained unmatched. The CDR3 runs to 14 residues. The CDR3 DNA follows: TGTGCCAGCAGTGAGGACAGGGAAATTGGCGAGCAGTACTTC. Translating it yields CASSEDREIGEQYF.

The chain recombines TRBV7-9 with TRBJ2-3; a possible D gene is TRBD1 (6 bases). V lost 5 bases and J lost 1, with 10 bases in between. CDR1 is SEHNR, CDR2 FQNEAQ, per germline (reference sequence). This CDR3 comprises 14 residues. This chain's CDR3 is CASSPWTGTDTQYF. The CDR3 DNA follows: TGTGCCAGCAGCCCTTGGACAGGCACAGATACGCAGTATTTT.

This chain connects TRBV27 to TRBJ2-7; TRBD2 is a possible D gene (5 bases). The CDR3 contains 12 residues. Germline V CDR1 and CDR2: MNHEY, SMNVEV (reference sequence). V lost 7 bases, J lost 6 bases, and 13 bases lay in between. In nucleotides, the CDR3 is TGTGCCAGCACCGGGGTGGCGGGCGAGCAGTACTTC. It encodes CASTGVAGEQYF.

The chain employs TRBV7-9 and TRBJ1-2, with D maybe TRBD1 (5 bases). With 2 bases removed from V and 4 bases from J, the gap between germline ends came to 14 bases. The CDR3 is 15 amino acids. Germline V gene sequence: CDR1 SEHNR, CDR2 FQNEAQ (reference sequence). CDR3 amino acids: CASSLSSGGFYGYTF. As DNA, the CDR3 is TGTGCCAGCAGCTTATCGTCCGGGGGTTTCTATGGCTACACCTTC.

The DNA for the CDR3 is TGTGCCAGCAGCCCAGGACTAGCGGGAGGGGAAAGGCAGTATTTT. Translated: CASSPGLAGGERQYF. V is TRBV7-9 and J is TRBJ2-3; 15 bases are shared with TRBD2. Germline V lookup: CDR1 SEHNR, CDR2 FQNEAQ (reference sequence). Losses at the gene ends were 5 bases for V and 11 bases for J; bases not matched to a gene: 8. CDR3 length: 15 amino acids.

CDR3 amino acids: CASSFEGEVYEQYF. The CDR3 DNA reads as TGTGCCAGCAGTTTCGAAGGGGAGGTCTACGAGCAGTACTTC. The genes are TRBV28 and TRBJ2-7; a possible D gene is TRBD2 (6 bases). Between the trimmed V and J ends, which lost 3 bases and 3 bases, there was a span of 12 bases. CDR1 MDHEN and CDR2 SYDVKM come from the germline V gene. There are 14 residues in the CDR3.

This chain's CDR3 is CASSGVAGGPTDTQYF. The CDR3 coding sequence is TGTGCCAGCAGCGGAGTAGCGGGAGGGCCTACAGATACGCAGTATTTT. The rearrangement uses TRBV5-6 and TRBJ2-3; TRBD2 agrees at 11 bases. V lost 4 bases and J lost 3; bases outside the gene matches: 7. Germline V gene lookup returns CDR1 SGHDT and CDR2 YYEEEE. The length of the CDR3 is 16 residues.